The T cell receptor beta chain described here comes from a study of T cell repertoires in cytomegalovirus infection. Study-level information: Through public TCR beta signatures, both CMV infection and matching HLA type were indicated.

V was cut by 10 bases and J by 0 bases, with 13 bases left in between. Per germline, CDR1 SGHVS and CDR2 FNYEAQ. The CDR3 covers 13 residues. TCRdb analysed the reads with MiXCR anew, one entry per CDR3 protein. The table includes about 900,000 distinct CDR3 sequences, around 29% detected once. As to this clonotype: The antigen is unknown.

Regarding the study as a whole: The response measured ex vivo was dominated by TCR beta clonotypes (HLA-C-restricted and CMV-specific).

Sequencing was performed on cultured CD8+ T cells from PBMCs, taken from culture after CMV antigen stimulation. The receptor was derived from a human donor in good health (CMV status not recorded). Some clones in this sample may be carry-over from other donors' samples. The gene calls are TRBV7-6 and TRBJ2-7, with D hard to call. The CDR3 is CATAAASSYEQYF. The CDR3 DNA reads as TGTGCCACCGCGGCAGCCAGCTCCTACGAGCAGTACTTC. Looking up the rest from reference TRBV7-6 and TRBJ2-7 gives the full variable domain: GAGVSQSPRYKVTKRGQDVALRCDPISGHVSLYWYRQALGQGPEFLTYFNYEAQQDKSGLPNDRFSAERPEGSISTLTIQRTEQRDSAMYRCATAAASSYEQYFGPGTRLTVT.